A selection of T cell receptor beta chains follows, all from one sample in a study of beta chain features in type 1 diabetes. Generated by immunoSEQ multiplex PCR, the TCRdb table keeps only in-frame clones and is missing some. The table shows about 710,000 clones, with over 12% occurring only once. Input material: naive CD4+ T cells from blood. The receptors were gathered from a man in his late teens or twenties with type 1 diabetes. The CDR3 runs from the conserved cysteine through the conserved F or W. The D gene is left open where the match is weak. Expanded clones are given a class, and other clones once, few, many or no size at all.

d_call,clone_size,v_call,j_call,cdr3_aa,cdr3_nt
.,.,TRBV30,TRBJ1-6,CAWSVGRLSGLHF,TGTGCCTGGAGTGTGGGGAGGCTCTCGGGCCTCCACTTT
.,few,TRBV28,TRBJ2-5,CASSLRETQYF,TGTGCCAGCAGTCTCCGGGAGACCCAGTACTTC
TRBD1,.,TRBV27,TRBJ2-7,CASSLGAGGSSYEQYF,TGTGCCAGCAGTTTAGGCGCAGGGGGTTCCTCCTACGAGCAGTACTTC
.,.,TRBV30,TRBJ2-7,CAWSVVRLHLDHEQYF,TGTGCCTGGAGTGTAGTTCGGCTCCATCTCGACCACGAGCAGTACTTC
.,few,TRBV21-1,TRBJ2-3,CASTTWRSYVSTDTQYF,TGTGCCAGCACCACCTGGAGGTCGTACGTTAGCACAGATACGCAGTATTTT
.,.,TRBV5-4,TRBJ2-7,CASSPDPVAPYEQYF,TGTGCCAGCAGCCCTGACCCCGTAGCCCCCTACGAGCAGTACTTC
TRBD1,.,TRBV4-1,TRBJ2-1,CASSQDRGTVNNEQFF,TGCGCCAGCAGCCAAGATAGAGGGACAGTCAACAATGAGCAGTTCTTC
.,few,TRBV19,TRBJ2-1,CASSIEGPGPYNEQFF,TGTGCCAGTAGTATAGAGGGACCGGGCCCCTACAATGAGCAGTTCTTC
TRBD2,few,TRBV6-5,TRBJ2-1,CASSSGLAGSYNEQFF,TGTGCCAGCAGTTCCGGACTAGCCGGCTCCTACAATGAGCAGTTCTTC
.,.,TRBV7-9,TRBJ2-1,CASSLAPNEQFF,TGTGCCAGCAGTCTAGCGCCCAATGAGCAGTTCTTC
TRBD1,few,TRBV30,TRBJ1-1,CAWRVTGGQAFF,TGTGCCTGGAGGGTAACAGGGGGCCAAGCTTTCTTT
.,few,TRBV6-1,TRBJ2-3,CASSEAADTQYF,TGTGCCAGCAGTGAAGCGGCAGATACGCAGTATTTT
.,.,TRBV2,TRBJ1-2,CASSRRSSPGDGYTF,TGTGCCAGCAGTAGAAGGTCTAGTCCGGGGGATGGCTACACCTTC
TRBD1,few,TRBV5-1,TRBJ2-7,CASSQGTGSYEQYF,TGCGCCAGCAGTCAGGGGACAGGCAGCTACGAGCAGTACTTC
TRBD1,once,TRBV9,TRBJ2-5,CASSVAGTGGQETQYF,TGTGCCAGCAGCGTTGCCGGGACAGGGGGCCAAGAGACCCAGTACTTC
.,.,TRBV4-2,TRBJ1-2,CASSQVPPGDYGYTF,TGTGCCAGCAGCCAAGTCCCACCCGGGGACTATGGCTACACCTTC
.,few,TRBV6-6,TRBJ2-7,CASSYPTLHEQYF,TGTGCCAGCAGTTACCCCACCCTCCACGAGCAGTACTTC
TRBD2,.,TRBV7-9,TRBJ2-7,CASSREGGYHEQYF,TGTGCCAGCAGCAGGGAGGGAGGGTACCACGAGCAGTACTTC
TRBD1,few,TRBV19,TRBJ2-2,CASSPLTGRVYTGELFF,TGTGCCAGTAGTCCCCTGACAGGGAGAGTTTACACCGGGGAGCTGTTTTTT
.,.,TRBV7-2,TRBJ2-5,CASSSDRQETQYF,TGTGCCAGCAGCTCGGACAGACAAGAGACCCAGTACTTC
TRBD1,.,TRBV18,TRBJ2-5,CASSPRTGNVETQYF,TGTGCCAGCTCACCACGGACAGGGAATGTGGAGACCCAGTACTTC
.,.,TRBV19,TRBJ2-5,CASSRGPETQYF,TGTGCCAGTAGTAGGGGTCCGGAGACCCAGTACTTC
.,few,TRBV19,TRBJ2-1,CASSILGEYDNEQFF,TGTGCCAGTAGTATTTTAGGGGAGTACGACAATGAGCAGTTCTTC
.,.,TRBV7-9,TRBJ1-2,CASSLNSEAGGYTF,TGTGCCAGCAGCTTGAATTCGGAGGCGGGAGGCTACACCTTC
.,few,TRBV27,TRBJ1-2,CASSRQRAGRWVYGYTF,TGTGCCAGCAGCCGTCAGAGAGCGGGCCGGTGGGTCTATGGCTACACCTTC
.,few,TRBV6-6,TRBJ1-5,CASRTQGERLPQHF,TGTGCCAGCAGGACACAGGGAGAACGACTTCCCCAGCATTTT
TRBD2,.,TRBV5-1,TRBJ2-1,CASSSGGPYNEQFF,TGCGCCAGCAGCTCGGGAGGCCCCTACAATGAGCAGTTCTTC
.,.,TRBV6-1,TRBJ1-1,CASSLLLDTEAFF,TGTGCCAGCAGTCTCTTATTGGACACTGAAGCTTTCTTT
TRBD1,.,TRBV6-6,TRBJ2-2,CASSPQGPNTGELFF,TGTGCCAGCAGCCCACAGGGGCCCAACACCGGGGAGCTGTTTTTT
.,.,TRBV7-8,TRBJ2-3,CASILRGSWAKDTQYF,TGTGCCAGCATCCTAAGGGGGTCTTGGGCTAAAGATACGCAGTATTTT
.,few,TRBV7-2,TRBJ2-2,CASSFQRRGGELFF,TGTGCCAGCAGCTTCCAGCGGAGGGGCGGGGAGCTGTTTTTT
.,few,TRBV7-9,TRBJ1-1,CASRRLEVLNTEAFF,TGTGCCAGCAGAAGATTAGAAGTTCTGAACACTGAAGCTTTCTTT
.,.,TRBV5-6,TRBJ2-5,CASSFFSLEKTQYF,TGTGCCAGCAGCTTCTTTAGTCTAGAGAAGACCCAGTACTTC
.,.,TRBV20-1,TRBJ1-5,CSAGVQPQHF,TGCAGTGCTGGGGTACAGCCCCAGCATTTT
TRBD1,many,TRBV14,TRBJ2-4,CASSQLDRGNIQYF,TGTGCCAGCAGCCAACTAGACAGGGGCAACATTCAGTACTTC
.,.,TRBV9,TRBJ1-6,CASSRFWGPLHF,TGTGCCAGCAGCCGCTTTTGGGGACCCCTCCACTTT
TRBD1,.,TRBV7-2,TRBJ1-2,CASSPGTGYGYTF,TGTGCCAGCAGCCCCGGGACAGGCTATGGCTACACCTTC
TRBD2,.,TRBV30,TRBJ2-5,CAWRPLAGSRETQYF,TGTGCCTGGAGACCTCTAGCGGGAAGCCGGGAGACCCAGTACTTC
.,.,TRBV11-2,TRBJ2-3,CASSLRGLDTQYF,TGTGCCAGCAGCTTAAGGGGCTTAGATACGCAGTATTTT
TRBD2,once,TRBV5-1,TRBJ2-1,CASSLEAAGVDEQFF,TGCGCCAGCAGCTTGGAAGCAGCGGGAGTCGATGAGCAGTTCTTC
TRBD2,few,TRBV5-6,TRBJ2-3,CASSLSLLAGGIGTDTQYF,TGTGCCAGCAGCTTGAGTCTCCTAGCGGGAGGGATCGGCACAGATACGCAGTATTTT
.,few,TRBV5-4,TRBJ2-2,CASSLRLNTGELFF,TGTGCCAGCAGCTTGAGGCTAAACACCGGGGAGCTGTTTTTT
TRBD2,.,TRBV13,TRBJ2-7,CASSSPSGLAGAGEQYF,TGTGCCAGCAGCTCCCCCTCCGGACTAGCGGGAGCGGGAGAGCAGTACTTC
.,.,TRBV18,TRBJ2-1,CASSPWGLDNEQFF,TGTGCCAGCTCACCCTGGGGGTTGGACAATGAGCAGTTCTTC
TRBD2,.,TRBV6-1,TRBJ2-1,CASSERGVAINEQFF,TGTGCCAGCAGTGAACGGGGGGTAGCTATTAATGAGCAGTTCTTC
.,.,TRBV6-6,TRBJ1-4,CASSYNSFGEKLFF,TGTGCCAGCAGTTACAACAGTTTTGGTGAAAAACTGTTTTTT
.,.,TRBV29-1,TRBJ2-7,CSGTQIPAGEQYF,TGCAGCGGCACACAGATCCCGGCGGGCGAGCAGTACTTC
.,few,TRBV5-4,TRBJ1-2,CASSLALGNNYGYTF,TGTGCCAGCAGCTTGGCCCTGGGCAATAACTATGGCTACACCTTC
TRBD2,.,TRBV30,TRBJ2-1,CAWETSGSRFF,TGTGCCTGGGAAACTAGCGGGAGTAGGTTCTTC
TRBD1,.,TRBV30,TRBJ2-2,CACIQGLPLRGELFF,TGTGCCTGTATACAGGGGTTACCGCTTAGGGGGGAGCTGTTTTTT